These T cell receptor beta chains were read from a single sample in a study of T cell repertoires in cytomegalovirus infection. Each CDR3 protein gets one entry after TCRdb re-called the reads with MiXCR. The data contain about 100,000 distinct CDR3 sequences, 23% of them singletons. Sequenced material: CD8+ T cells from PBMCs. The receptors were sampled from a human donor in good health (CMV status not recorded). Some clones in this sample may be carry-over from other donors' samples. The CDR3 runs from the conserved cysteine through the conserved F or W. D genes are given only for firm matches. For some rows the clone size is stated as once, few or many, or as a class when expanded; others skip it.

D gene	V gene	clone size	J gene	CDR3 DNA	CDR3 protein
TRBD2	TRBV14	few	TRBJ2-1	TGTGCCAGCAGCTTCATAGCGGGCCTCTACAATGAGCAGTTCTTC	CASSFIAGLYNEQFF
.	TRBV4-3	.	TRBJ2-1	TGCGCCAGCAGCCAAGGGGGACGGTCTACCAACAATGAGCAGTTCTTC	CASSQGGRSTNNEQFF
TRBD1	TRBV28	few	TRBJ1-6	TGTGCCAGCAGTTTCACGACAGGGCCTTCACCCCTCCACTTT	CASSFTTGPSPLHF
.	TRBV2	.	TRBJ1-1	TGTGCCAGCAGTGAAGCCCGCGGGGAGGGTGGAACTGAAGCTTTCTTT	CASSEARGEGGTEAFF
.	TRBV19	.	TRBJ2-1	TGTGCCAGTAGTATAGATGTACTCAATGAGCAGTTCTTC	CASSIDVLNEQFF
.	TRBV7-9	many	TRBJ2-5	TGTGCCAGCAGCTTCGGTGAGCAGCCGGAGACCCAGTACTTC	CASSFGEQPETQYF
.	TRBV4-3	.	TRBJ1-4	TGCGCCAGCAGCCAAGATCCAGTTGGGGCTCGGAGTGAAAAACTGTTTTTT	CASSQDPVGARSEKLFF
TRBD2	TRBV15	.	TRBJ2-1	TGTGCCACCAGCACTAGCGGGGGGGCGAGTAATGAGCAGTTCTTC	CATSTSGGASNEQFF
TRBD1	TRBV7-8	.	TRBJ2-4	TGTGCCAGCAGCTTAGCGCCTAGGGACAGGGGGAAAAACATTCAGTACTTC	CASSLAPRDRGKNIQYF
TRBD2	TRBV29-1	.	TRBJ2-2	TGCAGCGTTGATGCCAGCGGGAGCGCCGGGGAGCTGTTTTTT	CSVDASGSAGELFF
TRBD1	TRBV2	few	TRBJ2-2	TGTGCCAGAGACGACCCAGGGGGAACCGGGGAGCTGTTTTTT	CARDDPGGTGELFF
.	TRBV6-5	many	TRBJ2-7	TGTGCCAGCAGGACCGGAGTAGACTACGAGCAGTACTTC	CASRTGVDYEQYF
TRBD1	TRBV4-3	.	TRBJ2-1	TGCGCCAGCAGCCGAGGGACAGGGAAAAGGAATGAGCAGTTCTTC	CASSRGTGKRNEQFF
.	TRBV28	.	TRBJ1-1	TGTGCCAGTAGTCTGACAGGCCGCGGTGAAGCTTTCTTT	CASSLTGRGEAFF
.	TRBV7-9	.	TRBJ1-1	TGTGCCAGCAGCCCTTCCCAGACCCCGAGGACTGAAGCTTTCTTT	CASSPSQTPRTEAFF
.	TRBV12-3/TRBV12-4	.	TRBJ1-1	TGTGCCAGCAGTCCAGGCCCGGGTGGTACTGAAGCTTTCTTT	CASSPGPGGTEAFF
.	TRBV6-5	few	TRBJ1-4	TGTGCCAGCAGTTACGCGTGGGGTCCAACTAATGAAAAACTGTTTTTT	CASSYAWGPTNEKLFF
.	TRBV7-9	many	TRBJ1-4	TGTGCCAGCAGCTTTCCGGGAACTAATGAAAAACTGTTTTTT	CASSFPGTNEKLFF
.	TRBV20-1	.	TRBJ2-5	TGCAGTGCTAGAGATCTTGGGTCTGGAGAAGAGACCCAGTACTTC	CSARDLGSGEETQYF
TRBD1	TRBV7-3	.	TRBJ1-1	TGTGCCAGCAGCTTATACCAGGGGGGCACTGAAGCTTTCTTT	CASSLYQGGTEAFF
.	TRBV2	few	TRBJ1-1	TGTGCCAGCAGTGAATGGCAGGCCACTGAAGCTTTCTTT	CASSEWQATEAFF
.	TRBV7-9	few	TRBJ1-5	TGTGCCAGCAGCCTCCGGGAGGATCAGCCCCAGCATTTT	CASSLREDQPQHF
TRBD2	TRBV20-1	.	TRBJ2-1	TGCAGTGCTAGGGGGGACTATTACAATGAGCAGTTCTTC	CSARGDYYNEQFF
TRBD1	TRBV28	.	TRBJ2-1	TGTGCCAGCAGGCTTCGGCGCGTCGACAGGGGGGATGAGCAGTTCTTC	CASRLRRVDRGDEQFF
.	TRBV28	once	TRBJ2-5	TGTGCCAGCAGTTTTGTGTTAGAGACCCAGTACTTC	CASSFVLETQYF
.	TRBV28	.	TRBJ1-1	TGTGCCAGCAGTTTGGGGCAGATCACTGAAGCTTTCTTT	CASSLGQITEAFF
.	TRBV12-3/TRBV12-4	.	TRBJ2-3	TGTGCCAGCAGTTTAACACCCACTCGCGCCAGTGACACAGATACGCAGTATTTT	CASSLTPTRASDTDTQYF
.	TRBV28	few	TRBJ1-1	TGTGCCAGCATACAGGTTCCCACCACTGAAGCTTTCTTT	CASIQVPTTEAFF
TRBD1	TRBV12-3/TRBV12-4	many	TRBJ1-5	TGTGCCAGCAGCTTGGACAGGAGCAATCAGCCCCAGCATTTT	CASSLDRSNQPQHF
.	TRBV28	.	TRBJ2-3	TGTGCCAGCAGTTTAACGGGGGGCACAGATACGCAGTATTTT	CASSLTGGTDTQYF
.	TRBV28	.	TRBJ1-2	TGTGCCAGCAGTTTAGGACAATCTAACTATGGCTACACCTTC	CASSLGQSNYGYTF
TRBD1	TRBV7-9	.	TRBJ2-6	TGTGCCAGCACCCAAACCGGGACAGGGATCGGTGGGGCCAACGTCCTGACTTTC	CASTQTGTGIGGANVLTF
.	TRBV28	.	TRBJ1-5	TGTGCCAGCAGTTATGGGCAGGGAGGTCAGCCCCAGCATTTT	CASSYGQGGQPQHF
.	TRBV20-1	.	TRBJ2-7	TGCAGTGCTAGAAGGGAGTCCTTCTCCTCCCCCCAAAACTACGAGCAGTACTTC	CSARRESFSSPQNYEQYF
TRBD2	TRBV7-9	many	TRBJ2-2	TGTGCCAGCAGCCCGTGGGGACTAGAGAACACCGGGGAGCTGTTTTTT	CASSPWGLENTGELFF
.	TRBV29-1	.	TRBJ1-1	TGCAGCGTGGGGGGCGGGGACACCCTGAACACTGAAGCTTTCTTT	CSVGGGDTLNTEAFF
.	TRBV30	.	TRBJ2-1	TGTGCCTGGAGTACATGGCAGGGGAGCCCAATGGGGCAGTTCTTC	CAWSTWQGSPMGQFF
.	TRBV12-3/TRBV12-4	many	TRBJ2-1	TGTGCCAGCAGTTTTCGGGCGGGTGAGCAGTTCTTC	CASSFRAGEQFF
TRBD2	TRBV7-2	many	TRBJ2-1	TGTGCCAGCAGCGGACTAGCGGGGGGATACAATGAGCAGTTCTTC	CASSGLAGGYNEQFF
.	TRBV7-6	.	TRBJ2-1	TGTGCCAGCAGCTTCCCAGGGTCTGAGCAGTTCTTC	CASSFPGSEQFF
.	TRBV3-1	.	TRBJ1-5	TGTGCCAGCAGCCACGGACAGACAAATAGCAATCAGCCCCAGCATTTT	CASSHGQTNSNQPQHF
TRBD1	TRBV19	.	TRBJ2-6	TGTGCCAGTAGTACTTGGGACAGGGGGGCCCCTGGGGCCAACGTCCTGACTTTC	CASSTWDRGAPGANVLTF
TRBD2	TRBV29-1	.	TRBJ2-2	TGCAGCGTTGAAGATCCCCAGCGGGGGGTCACCGGGGAGCTGTTTTTT	CSVEDPQRGVTGELFF
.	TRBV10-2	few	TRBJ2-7	TGCGCCAGCAGCATACACAGGGAAGGGTCCTACGAGCAGTACTTC	CASSIHREGSYEQYF
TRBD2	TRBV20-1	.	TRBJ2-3	TGCAGTGCTAGAGATCTCTACGGGGAGCGGGGTACAGATACGCAGTATTTT	CSARDLYGERGTDTQYF
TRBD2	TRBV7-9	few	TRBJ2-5	TGTGCCAGCAGCCCTGGGACTAGCGGGGTCCGGGTTCCCCCGTACTTC	CASSPGTSGVRVPPYF
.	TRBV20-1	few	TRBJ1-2	TGCAGTGCTAGGAAGGGAGGGTATGGCTACACCTTC	CSARKGGYGYTF
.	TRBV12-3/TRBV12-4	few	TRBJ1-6	TGTGCCAGCAGTTTAGGGTCCTTGAGCGCACCCCTCCACTTT	CASSLGSLSAPLHF
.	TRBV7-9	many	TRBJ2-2	TGTGCCAGCAGCCCCGACACGAACACCGGGGAGCTGTTTTTT	CASSPDTNTGELFF
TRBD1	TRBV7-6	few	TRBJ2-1	TGTGCCAGCAGCCAAAAGACCGGGACAGGGTACCCCAGTAGGCAGTTCTTC	CASSQKTGTGYPSRQFF
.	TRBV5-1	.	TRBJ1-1	TGCGCCAGCAGCTTGGCTCAGGCAGGGAACCTTGAAGCTTTCTTT	CASSLAQAGNLEAFF
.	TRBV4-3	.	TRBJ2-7	TGCGCCAGCAGCCATCTTTCCTCTACAGAGCAGTACTTC	CASSHLSSTEQYF